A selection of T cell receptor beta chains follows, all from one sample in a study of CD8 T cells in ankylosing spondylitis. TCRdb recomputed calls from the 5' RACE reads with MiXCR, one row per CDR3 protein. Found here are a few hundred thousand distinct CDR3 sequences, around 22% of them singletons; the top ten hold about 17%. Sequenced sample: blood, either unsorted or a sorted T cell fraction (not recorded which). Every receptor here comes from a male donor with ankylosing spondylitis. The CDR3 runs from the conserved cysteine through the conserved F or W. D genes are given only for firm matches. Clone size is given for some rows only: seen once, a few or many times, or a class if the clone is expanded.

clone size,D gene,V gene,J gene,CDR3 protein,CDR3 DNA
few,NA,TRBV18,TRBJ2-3,CASSLSSTRRIPDTQYF,TGTGCCAGCTCACTCTCGTCGACTAGACGTATACCTGATACGCAGTATTTT
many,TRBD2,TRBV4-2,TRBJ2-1,CASSQALAGGNEQFF,TGTGCCAGCAGCCAAGCTCTCGCGGGGGGCAATGAGCAGTTCTTC
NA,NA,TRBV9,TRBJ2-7,CASSGRVLDEQYF,TGTGCCAGCAGCGGGAGGGTCCTGGACGAGCAGTACTTC
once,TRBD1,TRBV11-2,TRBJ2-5,CASSWGRQGVETQYF,TGTGCCAGCAGCTGGGGACGGCAGGGGGTAGAGACCCAGTACTTC
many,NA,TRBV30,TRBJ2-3,CAWSGYGDTQYF,TGTGCCTGGAGTGGGTACGGAGATACGCAGTATTTT
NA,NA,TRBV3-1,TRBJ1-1,CASSLSTGAFF,TGTGCCAGCAGCCTGTCCACGGGGGCTTTCTTT
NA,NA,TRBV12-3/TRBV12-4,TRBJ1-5,CASSPQSMGQPQHF,TGTGCCAGCAGTCCTCAGTCAATGGGGCAGCCCCAGCATTTT
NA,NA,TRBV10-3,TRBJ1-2,CAIRATDSYGYTF,TGTGCCATCAGGGCCACTGACAGCTATGGCTACACCTTC
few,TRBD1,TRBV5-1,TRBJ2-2,CASSRLQGMDTGELFF,TGCGCCAGCAGCCGACTACAGGGGATGGACACCGGGGAGCTGTTTTTT
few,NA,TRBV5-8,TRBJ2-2,CASSRKLANTGELFF,TGTGCCAGCAGCCGCAAACTAGCGAACACCGGGGAGCTGTTTTTT
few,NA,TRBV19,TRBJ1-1,CASGVGGLIAFF,TGTGCCAGTGGAGTCGGGGGGCTGATCGCTTTCTTT
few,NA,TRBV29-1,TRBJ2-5,CSVEDLSVGGRGDKETQYF,TGCAGCGTTGAAGATCTATCGGTCGGTGGGCGTGGGGATAAAGAGACCCAGTACTTC
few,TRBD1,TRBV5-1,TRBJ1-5,CASSLTGGEQPQHF,TGCGCCAGCAGCCTTACAGGGGGCGAACAGCCCCAGCATTTT
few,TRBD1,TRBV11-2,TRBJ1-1,CASSFTGGGDTEAFF,TGTGCCAGCAGCTTTACAGGGGGAGGTGACACTGAAGCTTTCTTT
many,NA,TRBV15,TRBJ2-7,CATSREGGHSYEQYF,TGTGCCACCAGCAGAGAGGGGGGACATTCCTACGAGCAGTACTTC
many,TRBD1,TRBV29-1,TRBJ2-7,CSVEEGGQGDEQYF,TGCAGCGTTGAAGAAGGGGGACAGGGAGACGAGCAGTACTTC
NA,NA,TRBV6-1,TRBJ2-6,CANSRVGGANVLTF,TGTGCCAACAGTAGGGTAGGTGGGGCCAACGTCCTGACTTTC
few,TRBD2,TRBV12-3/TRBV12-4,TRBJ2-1,CASSLTGVRPGLAGEEGSTGEQFF,TGTGCCAGCAGTTTAACAGGGGTTCGGCCCGGACTAGCGGGAGAGGAGGGGTCTACAGGTGAGCAGTTCTTC
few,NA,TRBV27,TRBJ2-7,CASSLTRGEQYF,TGTGCCAGCAGCCTCACCCGGGGCGAGCAGTACTTC
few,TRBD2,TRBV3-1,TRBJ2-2,CASRSSGTYTGELFF,TGTGCCAGCAGATCTAGCGGGACCTACACCGGGGAGCTGTTTTTT
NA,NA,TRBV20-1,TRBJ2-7,CSASQGQLYEQYF,TGCAGTGCGTCCCAGGGTCAGCTCTACGAGCAGTACTTC
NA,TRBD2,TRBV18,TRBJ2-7,CASSSVPSGTYEQYF,TGTGCCAGCTCCTCGGTTCCTAGCGGAACCTACGAGCAGTACTTC
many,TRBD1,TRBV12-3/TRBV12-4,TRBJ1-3,CASTTRTGGNTIYF,TGTGCCAGCACCACCAGGACAGGTGGGAACACCATATATTTT
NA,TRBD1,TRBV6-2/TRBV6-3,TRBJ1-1,CASSYGQGAGEAFF,TGTGCCAGCAGTTACGGCCAGGGGGCAGGTGAAGCTTTCTTT
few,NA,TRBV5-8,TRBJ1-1,CASSLNLNTEAFF,TGTGCCAGCAGCTTGAACCTGAACACTGAAGCTTTCTTT
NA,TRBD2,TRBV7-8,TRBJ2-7,CASSSLAGGVYEQYF,TGTGCCAGCAGCTCACTAGCGGGAGGGGTCTACGAGCAGTACTTC
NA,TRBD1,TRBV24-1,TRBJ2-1,CATSDPGQGIGEQFF,TGTGCCACCAGTGACCCTGGACAGGGGATAGGGGAGCAGTTCTTC
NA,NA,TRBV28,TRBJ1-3,CASSLMGQRNTIYF,TGTGCCAGCAGTTTAATGGGACAACGAAACACCATATATTTT
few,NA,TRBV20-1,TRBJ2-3,CSARPAETTDTQYF,TGCAGTGCTAGGCCGGCCGAGACAACAGATACGCAGTATTTT
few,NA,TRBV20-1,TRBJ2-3,CSARDPPDTQYF,TGCAGTGCTAGAGATCCCCCAGATACGCAGTATTTT
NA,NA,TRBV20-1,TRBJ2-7,CSARSSTEQYF,TGCAGTGCGAGATCTAGCACAGAGCAGTACTTC
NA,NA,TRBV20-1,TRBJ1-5,CCAKLSGTKYSNQPQHF,TGCTGTGCCAAGTTGAGCGGGACCAAATATAGCAATCAGCCCCAGCATTTT
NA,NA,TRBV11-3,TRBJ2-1,CASSFRDEYNEQFF,TGTGCCAGCAGCTTCCGGGACGAATACAATGAGCAGTTCTTC
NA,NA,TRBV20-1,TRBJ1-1,CSAREVKDTEAFF,TGCAGTGCTAGAGAGGTCAAGGACACTGAAGCTTTCTTT
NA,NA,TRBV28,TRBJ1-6,CATAPDPNSPLHF,TGTGCCACCGCTCCCGACCCCAATTCACCCCTCCACTTT
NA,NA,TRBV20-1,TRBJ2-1,CSARFQLVSNEQFF,TGCAGTGCTAGATTTCAACTAGTCTCCAATGAGCAGTTCTTC
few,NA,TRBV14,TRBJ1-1,CASSQDEVTEAFF,TGTGCCAGCAGCCAAGACGAGGTCACTGAAGCTTTCTTT